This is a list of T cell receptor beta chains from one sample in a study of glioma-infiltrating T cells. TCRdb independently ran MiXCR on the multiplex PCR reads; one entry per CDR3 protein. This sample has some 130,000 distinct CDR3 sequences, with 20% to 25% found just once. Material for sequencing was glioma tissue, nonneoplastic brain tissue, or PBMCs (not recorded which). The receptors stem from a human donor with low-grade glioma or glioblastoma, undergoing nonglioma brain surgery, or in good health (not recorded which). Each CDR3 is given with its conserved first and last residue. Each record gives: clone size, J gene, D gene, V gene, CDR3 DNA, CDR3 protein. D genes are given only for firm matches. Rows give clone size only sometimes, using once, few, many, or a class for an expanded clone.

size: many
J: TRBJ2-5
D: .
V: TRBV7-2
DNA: TGTGCCAGCAGCTTAGGGGAGACTTCCTTTTTC
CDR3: CASSLGETSFF

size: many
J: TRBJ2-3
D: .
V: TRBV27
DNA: TGTGCCAGCAGTGACCCGTTAGGGACCACAGATACGCAGTATTTT
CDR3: CASSDPLGTTDTQYF

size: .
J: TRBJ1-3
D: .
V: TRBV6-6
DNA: TGTGCCAGCAGTTACGGATCCTATGCTGGAAACACCATATATTTT
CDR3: CASSYGSYAGNTIYF

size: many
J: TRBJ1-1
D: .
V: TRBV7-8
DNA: TGTGCCAGCAGCTTAGCGGGAAGGGCTGAAGCTTTCTTT
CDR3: CASSLAGRAEAFF

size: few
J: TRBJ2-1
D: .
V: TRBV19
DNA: TGTGCCAGTAGTATAGAAAGGCGTGTCAAGAGCTCCTACAATGAGCAGTTCTTC
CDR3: CASSIERRVKSSYNEQFF

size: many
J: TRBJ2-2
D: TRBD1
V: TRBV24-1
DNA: TGTGCCACCAGTCACACCACAGGGGCCACCGGGGAGCTGTTTTTT
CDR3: CATSHTTGATGELFF

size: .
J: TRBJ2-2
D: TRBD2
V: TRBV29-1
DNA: TGCAGCGTCGCGGGACTAGCGGGGGGCCCCCTTACCACCGGGGAGCTGTTTTTT
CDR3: CSVAGLAGGPLTTGELFF

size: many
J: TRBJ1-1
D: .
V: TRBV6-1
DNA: TGTGCCTCGAAGGGGGGAGGGACTGAAGCTTTCTTT
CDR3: CASKGGGTEAFF

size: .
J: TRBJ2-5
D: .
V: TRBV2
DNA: TGTGCCAGCAATCTCTTAGGCCAGGGGGAGACCCAGTACTTC
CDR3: CASNLLGQGETQYF

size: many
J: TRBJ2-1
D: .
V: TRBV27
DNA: TGTGCCAGCAGTAAAGAAATTTGGGATGAGCAGTTCTTC
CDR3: CASSKEIWDEQFF

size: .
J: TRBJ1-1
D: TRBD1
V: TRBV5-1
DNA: TGCGCCAGCAGCGGTGCACCGGGACAGATGAACACTGAAGCTTTCTTT
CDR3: CASSGAPGQMNTEAFF

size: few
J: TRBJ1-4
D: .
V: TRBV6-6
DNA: TGTGCCAGCACCATACCCCAGGGAAGTAAAGAAAAACTGTTTTTT
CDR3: CASTIPQGSKEKLFF

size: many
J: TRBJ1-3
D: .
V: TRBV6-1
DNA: TGTGCCAGCAGCACGCGACAGGGAAACACCATATATTTT
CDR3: CASSTRQGNTIYF

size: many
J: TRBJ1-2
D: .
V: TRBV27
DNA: TGTGCCAGCAGTTTTACAGGGCACTATGGCTACACCTTC
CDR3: CASSFTGHYGYTF

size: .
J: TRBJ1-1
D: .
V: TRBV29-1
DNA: TGCAGCGTTGAACGGGGTCTAGGGCCTTTCTTT
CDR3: CSVERGLGPFF

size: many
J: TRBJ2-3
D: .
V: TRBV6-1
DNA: TGTGCCAGCAGCCACACCACAGATACGCAGTATTTT
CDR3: CASSHTTDTQYF

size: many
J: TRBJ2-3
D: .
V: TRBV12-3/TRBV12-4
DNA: TGTGCCAGCAGCTTATCCGGGGGCACAGATACGCAGTATTTT
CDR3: CASSLSGGTDTQYF

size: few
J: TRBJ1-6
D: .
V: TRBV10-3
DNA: TGTGCCATCAGTGAGTTGGGGGAGGCTTCACCCCTCCACTTT
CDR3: CAISELGEASPLHF

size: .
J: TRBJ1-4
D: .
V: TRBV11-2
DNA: TGTGCCAGCAGCTTCGGCGGTAAACTGTTTTTT
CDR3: CASSFGGKLFF

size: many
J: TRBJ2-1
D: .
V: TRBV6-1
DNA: TGTGCCACCAGCGGAACCCTTTACAATGAGCAGTTCTTC
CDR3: CATSGTLYNEQFF

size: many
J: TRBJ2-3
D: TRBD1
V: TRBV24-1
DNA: TGTGCCACCAGTGATCGGGACAGGAGCACAGATACGCAGTATTTT
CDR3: CATSDRDRSTDTQYF

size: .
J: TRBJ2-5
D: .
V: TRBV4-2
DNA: TGTGCCAGCAGCCCCCCGGGCCAAGAGACCCAGTACTTC
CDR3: CASSPPGQETQYF

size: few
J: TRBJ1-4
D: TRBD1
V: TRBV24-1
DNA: TGTGCCACCAGTGATTCAGGGGGCAGGAATGAAAAACTGTTTTTT
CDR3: CATSDSGGRNEKLFF

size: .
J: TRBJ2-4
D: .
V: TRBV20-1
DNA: TGCAGTGTACTGCAGGGGGGCCGGGGAGACATTCAGTACTTC
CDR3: CSVLQGGRGDIQYF

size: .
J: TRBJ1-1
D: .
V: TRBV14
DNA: TGTGCCAGCAGCCGAAGAGACAACAGTTTCAAAACTGAAGCTTTCTTT
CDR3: CASSRRDNSFKTEAFF

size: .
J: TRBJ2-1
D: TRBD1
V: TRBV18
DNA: TGTGCCAGCTCACCACCGGGACAGCTCTACAATGAGCAGTTCTTC
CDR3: CASSPPGQLYNEQFF

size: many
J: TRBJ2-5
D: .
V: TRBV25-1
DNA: TGTGCCAGCAGTCAGCAGGGGGGAAAGACCCAGTACTTC
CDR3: CASSQQGGKTQYF

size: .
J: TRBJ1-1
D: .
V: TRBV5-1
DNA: TGCGCCAGCAGCTTCGCCTGGACGGCGAATGCTGAAGCTTTCTTT
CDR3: CASSFAWTANAEAFF

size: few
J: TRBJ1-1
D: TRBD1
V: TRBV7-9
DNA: TGTGCCAGCAGCTACACGACAGGGATGAACACTGAAGCTTTCTTT
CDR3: CASSYTTGMNTEAFF

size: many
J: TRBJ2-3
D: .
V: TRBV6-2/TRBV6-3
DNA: TGTGCCAGCAGTTATGAGGTCACAGATACGCAGTATTTT
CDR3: CASSYEVTDTQYF

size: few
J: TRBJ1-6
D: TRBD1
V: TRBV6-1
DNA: TGTGCCAGCAGAAATTACCGACAGGGCCAAGGATCACCCCTCCACTTT
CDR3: CASRNYRQGQGSPLHF

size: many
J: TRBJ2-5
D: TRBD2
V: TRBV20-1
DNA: TGCAGTGCTTTGGGACTAGCGGAAGAGACCCAGTACTTC
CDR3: CSALGLAEETQYF

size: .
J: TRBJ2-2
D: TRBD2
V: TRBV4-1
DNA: TGCGCCAGCAGCCAAACTAGCGGTGGAGCCGGGGAGCTGTTTTTT
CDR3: CASSQTSGGAGELFF

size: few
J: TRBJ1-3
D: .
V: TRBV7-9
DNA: TGTGCCAGCAGCTTAGGGGGACAAAACACCATATATTTT
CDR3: CASSLGGQNTIYF

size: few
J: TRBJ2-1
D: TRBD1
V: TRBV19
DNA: TGTGCCAGTAGTCCGGGGACAGGGAGGAATGAGCAGTTCTTC
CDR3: CASSPGTGRNEQFF

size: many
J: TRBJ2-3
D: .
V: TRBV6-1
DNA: TGTGCCAGCAGTGAAGCGGTTGCATACACAGATACGCAGTATTTT
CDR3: CASSEAVAYTDTQYF

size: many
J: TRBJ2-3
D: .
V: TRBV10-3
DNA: TGTGCCATCAGTGAGGGTGGTCCTACAGATACGCAGTATTTT
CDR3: CAISEGGPTDTQYF

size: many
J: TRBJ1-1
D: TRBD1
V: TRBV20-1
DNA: TGCAGTGCTGGAAGACAGGGGATCGCTGAAGCTTTCTTT
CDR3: CSAGRQGIAEAFF

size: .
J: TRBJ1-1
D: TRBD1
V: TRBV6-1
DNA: TGTGCCAGCAGTACGGGACCGGGACAGCGGGCTTTCTTT
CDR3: CASSTGPGQRAFF

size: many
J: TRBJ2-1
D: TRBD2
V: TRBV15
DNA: TGTGCCACCAGCAGAGATGGGGCGGGGGGTCCCTCCTACAATGAGCAGTTCTTC
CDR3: CATSRDGAGGPSYNEQFF

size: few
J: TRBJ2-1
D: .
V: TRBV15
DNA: TGTGCCACCAGCAGAACGGCCAACCTCGAGGCTCCACACAATGAGCAGTTCTTC
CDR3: CATSRTANLEAPHNEQFF

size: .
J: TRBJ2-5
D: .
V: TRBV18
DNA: TGTGCCAGCTCACCAAAGACAGGTGGGATGCGAGAGACCCAGTACTTC
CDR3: CASSPKTGGMRETQYF

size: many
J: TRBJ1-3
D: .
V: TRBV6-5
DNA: TGTGCCAGCAGTTACCGAGACGCCGGATCTGGAAACACCATATATTTT
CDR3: CASSYRDAGSGNTIYF

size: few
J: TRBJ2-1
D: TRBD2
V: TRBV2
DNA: TGTGCCAGCAGGCCGGGACTAGAATACAATGAGCAGTTCTTC
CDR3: CASRPGLEYNEQFF

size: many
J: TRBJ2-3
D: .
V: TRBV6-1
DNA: TGTGCCAGCAGCCGAGGACTAGTTACAGGGGATACGCAGTATTTT
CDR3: CASSRGLVTGDTQYF

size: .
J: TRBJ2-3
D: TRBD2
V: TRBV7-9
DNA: TGTGCCAGCAGCCCCCGACTAGCCTTAAGCACAGATACGCAGTATTTT
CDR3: CASSPRLALSTDTQYF

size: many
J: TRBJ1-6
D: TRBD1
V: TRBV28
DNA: TGTGCCAGCATACAGGGGTCTGGGTCACCCCTCCACTTT
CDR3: CASIQGSGSPLHF

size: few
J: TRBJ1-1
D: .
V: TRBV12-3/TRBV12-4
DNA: TGTGCCAGCAGTTCAAAGGGCGGGCTTGAAGCTTTCTTT
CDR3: CASSSKGGLEAFF

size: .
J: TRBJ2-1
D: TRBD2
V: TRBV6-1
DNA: TGTGCCAGCAGTTTGAAGCGGGGGGGCCCAGGGGAGCAGTTCTTC
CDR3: CASSLKRGGPGEQFF

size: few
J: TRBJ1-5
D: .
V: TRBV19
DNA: TGTGCCAGTAGCGTTCAAGGGTGGGTGGTGGATCAGCCCCAGCATTTT
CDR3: CASSVQGWVVDQPQHF